The clone carrying this TCR beta chain came up many times. Its antigen remains unidentified. This CDR3 spans 15 amino acids. The ends lost 6 bases at V and 4 bases at J; junction bases unmatched: 10. TCRdb independently ran MiXCR on the reads; one entry per CDR3 protein. The table records a few hundred thousand distinct CDR3 sequences, about 27% of them present only once. This sample is part of a study of T cell repertoires in cytomegalovirus infection. On the study more broadly: Selected CMV epitopes included recently identified HLA-C-restricted ones as well as well-studied HLA-B-restricted ones. Both CMV infection and a matching HLA type were indicated by public TCR beta signatures.

Study outcomes and limitations: The ex vivo response showed dominance by HLA-C-restricted CMV-specific TCR beta clonotypes. Totalled public TCR beta family frequency picked out people who carried CMV plus the relevant HLA.

This sequence was found in a human donor in good health (CMV status not recorded). Some clones in this sample may be carry-over from other donors' samples. This chain uses TRBV12-3 or TRBV12-4 with TRBJ2-5; 8 nucleotides line up with TRBD2. The specimen comprised cultured PBMCs, sampled from culture after CMV antigen stimulation. In DNA, the CDR3 is TGTGCCAGCAGCACTGAGCGGGAGCCCCGAGAGACCCAGTACTTC. It codes for CASSTEREPRETQYF.